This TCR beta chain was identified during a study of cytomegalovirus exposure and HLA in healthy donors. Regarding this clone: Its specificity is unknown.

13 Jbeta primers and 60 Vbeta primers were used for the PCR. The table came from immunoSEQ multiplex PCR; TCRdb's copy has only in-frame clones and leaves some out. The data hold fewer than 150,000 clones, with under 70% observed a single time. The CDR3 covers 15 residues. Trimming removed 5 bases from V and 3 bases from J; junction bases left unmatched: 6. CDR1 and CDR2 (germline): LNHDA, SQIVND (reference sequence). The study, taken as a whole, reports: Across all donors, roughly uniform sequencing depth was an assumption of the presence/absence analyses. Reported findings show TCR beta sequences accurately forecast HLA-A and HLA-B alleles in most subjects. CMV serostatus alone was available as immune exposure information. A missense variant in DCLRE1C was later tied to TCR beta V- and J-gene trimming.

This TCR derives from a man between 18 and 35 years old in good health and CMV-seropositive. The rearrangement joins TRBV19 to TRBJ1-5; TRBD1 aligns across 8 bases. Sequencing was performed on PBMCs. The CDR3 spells CASSWAGQDNQPQHF. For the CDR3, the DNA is TGTGCCAGTAGTTGGGCGGGACAGGACAATCAGCCCCAGCATTTT.